This T cell receptor beta chain is from a study of OX40 agonist ivuxolimab in advanced cancers. V was cut by 3 bases and J by 8 bases, with 20 bases left in between. CDR1 and CDR2 from the germline V gene are SGHRS and YFSETQ. This CDR3 has 15 amino acids. Study results and caveats: Normalized expansion of T-cell clones was also low for some nonresponders.

A few counts support this clone. Its antigen is as yet unknown. The data were produced by immunoSEQ multiplex PCR, yet TCRdb's version contains in-frame clones alone and is incomplete. In the table there are tens of thousands of clones, approximately 80% of which are singletons. The clonotype was recovered from an adult with an advanced solid tumor such as melanoma, head and neck, liver or kidney cancer. This chain uses TRBV5-1 with TRBJ1-2; D gene ambiguous. Sequenced material: CD4+ or CD8+ T cells sorted from blood, taken in a trial of the OX40 agonist ivuxolimab. Here the CDR3 reads CASSWAPGHLDGYTF. The CDR3 DNA reads as TGCGCCAGCAGCTGGGCGCCGGGCCATCTAGACGGCTACACCTTC. The whole variable domain, filled in from reference TRBV5-1 and TRBJ1-2, reads KAGVTQTPRYLIKTRGQQVTLSCSPISGHRSVSWYQQTPGQGLQFLFEYFSETQRNKGNFPGRFSGRQFSNSRSEMNVSTLELGDSALYLCASSWAPGHLDGYTFGSGTRLTVV.